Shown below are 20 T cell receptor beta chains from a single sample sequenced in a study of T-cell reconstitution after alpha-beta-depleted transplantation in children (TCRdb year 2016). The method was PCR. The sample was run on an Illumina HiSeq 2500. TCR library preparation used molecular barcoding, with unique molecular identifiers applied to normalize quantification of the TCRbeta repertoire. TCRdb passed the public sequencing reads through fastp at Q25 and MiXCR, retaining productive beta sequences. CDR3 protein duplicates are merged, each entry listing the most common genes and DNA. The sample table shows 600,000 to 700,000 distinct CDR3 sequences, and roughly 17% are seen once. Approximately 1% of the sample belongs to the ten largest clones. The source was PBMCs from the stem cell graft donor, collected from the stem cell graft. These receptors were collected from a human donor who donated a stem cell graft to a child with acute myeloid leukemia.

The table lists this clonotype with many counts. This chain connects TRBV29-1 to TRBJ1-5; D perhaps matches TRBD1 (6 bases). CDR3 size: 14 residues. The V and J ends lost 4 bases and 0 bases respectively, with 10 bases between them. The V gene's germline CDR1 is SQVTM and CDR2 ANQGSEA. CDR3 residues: CSVVDSDSNQPQHF. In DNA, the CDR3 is TGCAGCGTTGTGGACAGCGATAGCAATCAGCCCCAGCATTTT.

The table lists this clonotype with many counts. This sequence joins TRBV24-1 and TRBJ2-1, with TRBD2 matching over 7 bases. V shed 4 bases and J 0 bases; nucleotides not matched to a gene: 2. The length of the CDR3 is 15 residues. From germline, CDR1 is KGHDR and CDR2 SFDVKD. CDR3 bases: TGTGCCACCAGTGACAGCGGGGACTCCTACAATGAGCAGTTCTTC. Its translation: CATSDSGDSYNEQFF.

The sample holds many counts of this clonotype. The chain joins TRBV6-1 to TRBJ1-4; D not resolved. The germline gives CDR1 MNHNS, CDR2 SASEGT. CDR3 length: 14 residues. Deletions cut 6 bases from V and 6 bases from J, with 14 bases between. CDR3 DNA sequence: TGTGCCAGCAGGCTGGACGGGATGGATGAAAAACTGTTTTTT. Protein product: CASRLDGMDEKLFF.

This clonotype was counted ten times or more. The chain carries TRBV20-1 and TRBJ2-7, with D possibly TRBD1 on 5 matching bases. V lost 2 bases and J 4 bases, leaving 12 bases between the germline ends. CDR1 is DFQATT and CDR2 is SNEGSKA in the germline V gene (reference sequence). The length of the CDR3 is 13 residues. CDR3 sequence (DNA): TGCAGTGCTAGACAGGGTGGAATATACGAGCAGTACTTC. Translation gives CSARQGGIYEQYF.

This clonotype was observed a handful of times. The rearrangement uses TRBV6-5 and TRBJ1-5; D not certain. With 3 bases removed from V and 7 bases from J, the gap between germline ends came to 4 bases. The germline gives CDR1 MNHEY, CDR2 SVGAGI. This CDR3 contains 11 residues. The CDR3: CASSYRQPQHF. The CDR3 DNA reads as TGTGCCAGCAGTTATAGACAGCCCCAGCATTTT.

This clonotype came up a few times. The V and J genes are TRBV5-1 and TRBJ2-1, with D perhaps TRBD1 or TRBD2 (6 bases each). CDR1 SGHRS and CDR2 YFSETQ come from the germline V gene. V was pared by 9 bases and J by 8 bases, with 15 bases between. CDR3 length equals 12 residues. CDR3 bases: TGCGCCAACAACGGGGGCGGATATGAGCAGTTCTTC. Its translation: CANNGGGYEQFF.

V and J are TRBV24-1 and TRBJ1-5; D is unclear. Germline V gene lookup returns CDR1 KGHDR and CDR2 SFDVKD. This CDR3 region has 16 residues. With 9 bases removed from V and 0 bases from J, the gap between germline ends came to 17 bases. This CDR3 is CATSMGAPRSNQPQHF. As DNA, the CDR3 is TGTGCCACCTCCATGGGTGCCCCGCGTAGCAATCAGCCCCAGCATTTT.

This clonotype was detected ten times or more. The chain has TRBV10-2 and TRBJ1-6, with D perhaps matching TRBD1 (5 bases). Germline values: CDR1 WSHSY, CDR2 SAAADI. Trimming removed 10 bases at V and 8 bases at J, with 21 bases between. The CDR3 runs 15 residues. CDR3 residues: CATPNPEGWDSPLHF. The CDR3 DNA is TGCGCCACTCCGAACCCAGAGGGGTGGGATTCACCCCTCCACTTT.

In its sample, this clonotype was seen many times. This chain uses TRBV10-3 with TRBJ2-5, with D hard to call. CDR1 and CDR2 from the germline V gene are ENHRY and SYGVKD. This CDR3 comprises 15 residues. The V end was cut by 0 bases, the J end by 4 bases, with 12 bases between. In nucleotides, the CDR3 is TGTGCCATCAGTGAGTCGGCGACAAGTTTAGAGACCCAGTACTTC. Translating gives CAISESATSLETQYF.

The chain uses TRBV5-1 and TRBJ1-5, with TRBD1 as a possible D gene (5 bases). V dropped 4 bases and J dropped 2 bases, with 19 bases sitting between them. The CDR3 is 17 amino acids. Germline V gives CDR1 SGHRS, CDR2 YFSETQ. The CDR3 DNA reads TGCGCCAGCAGCGAAGGGACCTACAGCCACGGCAATCAGCCCCAGCATTTT. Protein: CASSEGTYSHGNQPQHF.

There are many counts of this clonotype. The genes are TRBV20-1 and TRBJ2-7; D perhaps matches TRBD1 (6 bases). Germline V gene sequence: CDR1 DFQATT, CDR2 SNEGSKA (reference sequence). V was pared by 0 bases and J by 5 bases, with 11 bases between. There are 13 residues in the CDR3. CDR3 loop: CSARDLQGDEQYV. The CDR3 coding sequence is TGCAGTGCTAGAGATCTACAGGGCGACGAGCAGTACGTC.

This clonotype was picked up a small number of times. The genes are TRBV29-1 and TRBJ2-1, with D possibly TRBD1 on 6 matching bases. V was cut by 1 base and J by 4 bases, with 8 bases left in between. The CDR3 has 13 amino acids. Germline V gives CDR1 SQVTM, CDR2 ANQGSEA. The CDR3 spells CSVEGGPYNEQFF. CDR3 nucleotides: TGCAGCGTTGAAGGGGGGCCTTACAATGAGCAGTTCTTC.

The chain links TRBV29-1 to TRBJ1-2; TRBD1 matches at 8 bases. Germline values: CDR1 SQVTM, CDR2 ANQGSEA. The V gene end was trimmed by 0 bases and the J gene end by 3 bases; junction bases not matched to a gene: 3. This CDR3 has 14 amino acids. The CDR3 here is CSVEDRGRDYGYTF. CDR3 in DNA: TGCAGCGTTGAAGACAGGGGGCGGGACTATGGCTACACCTTC.

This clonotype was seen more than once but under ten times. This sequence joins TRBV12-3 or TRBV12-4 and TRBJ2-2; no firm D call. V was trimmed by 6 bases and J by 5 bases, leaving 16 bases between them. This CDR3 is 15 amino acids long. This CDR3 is CASRAFYSATGELFF. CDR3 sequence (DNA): TGTGCCAGCAGGGCATTTTATTCAGCGACCGGGGAGCTGTTTTTT.

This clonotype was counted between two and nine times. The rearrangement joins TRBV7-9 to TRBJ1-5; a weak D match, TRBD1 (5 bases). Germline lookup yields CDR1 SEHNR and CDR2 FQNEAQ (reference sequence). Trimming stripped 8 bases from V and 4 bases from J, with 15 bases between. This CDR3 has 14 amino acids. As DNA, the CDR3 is TGTGCCAGCGGATCCTTGACAGAAAATCAGCCCCAGCATTTT. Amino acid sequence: CASGSLTENQPQHF.

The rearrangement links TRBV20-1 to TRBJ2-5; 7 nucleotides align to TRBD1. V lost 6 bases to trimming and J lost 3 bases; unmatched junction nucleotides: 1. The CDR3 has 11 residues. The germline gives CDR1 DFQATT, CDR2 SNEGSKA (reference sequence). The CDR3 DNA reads TGCAGTGCAGACAGGGAAGAGACCCAGTACTTC. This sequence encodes CSADREETQYF.

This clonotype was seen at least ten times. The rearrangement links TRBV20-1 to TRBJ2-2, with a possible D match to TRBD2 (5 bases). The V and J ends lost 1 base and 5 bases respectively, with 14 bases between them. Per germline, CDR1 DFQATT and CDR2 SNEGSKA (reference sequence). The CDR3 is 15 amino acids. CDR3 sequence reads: CSARASSGWTGELFF. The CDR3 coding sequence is TGCAGTGCTAGAGCCTCCAGCGGTTGGACCGGGGAGCTGTTTTTT.

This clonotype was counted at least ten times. CDR3 sequence reads: CASSLVAGKDEQYF. The CDR3 DNA sequence: TGTGCCAGCAGCTTGGTAGCGGGAAAGGACGAGCAGTACTTC. This chain connects TRBV5-5 to TRBJ2-7; 8 nucleotides line up with TRBD2. The ends lost 0 bases at V and 5 bases at J; junction bases unmatched: 4. The germline gives CDR1 SGHKS, CDR2 YYEKEE (reference sequence). The CDR3 sequence is 14 residues long.

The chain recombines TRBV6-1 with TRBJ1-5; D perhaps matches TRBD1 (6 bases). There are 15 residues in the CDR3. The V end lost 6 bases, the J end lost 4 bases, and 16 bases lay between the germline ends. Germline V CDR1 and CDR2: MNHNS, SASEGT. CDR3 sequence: CASSDRGGLNQPQHF. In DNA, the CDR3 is TGTGCCAGCAGCGATAGGGGGGGGCTAAATCAGCCCCAGCATTTT.

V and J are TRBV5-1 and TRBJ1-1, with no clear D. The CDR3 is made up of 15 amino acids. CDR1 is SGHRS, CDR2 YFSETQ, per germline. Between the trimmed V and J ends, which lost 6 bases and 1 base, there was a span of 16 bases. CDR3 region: CASMSKGGENTEAFF. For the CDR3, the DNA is TGCGCCAGCATGTCAAAGGGAGGCGAGAACACTGAAGCTTTCTTT.